One and the same sample provided the 10 T cell receptor beta chains below, sequenced in a study of cytomegalovirus exposure and HLA in healthy donors. It was with 60 Vbeta and 13 Jbeta primers that the PCR ran. Libraries were prepared by immunoSEQ multiplex PCR; TCRdb keeps only in-frame clonotypes and omits some of them. The sample records roughly 140,000 clones, roughly 64% being singletons. Sequencing was carried out using PBMCs. These receptors were taken from a woman in her 30s in good health and CMV-seropositive.

The rearrangement uses TRBV11-2 and TRBJ2-3; 10 bases agree with TRBD2. CDR3 size: 14 residues. Germline V gene data show CDR1 as SGHAT and CDR2 as FQNNGV. J was trimmed by 7 bases and V by 5 bases; bases with no gene match: 6. In DNA, the CDR3 is TGTGCCAGCAGCCTTGGACTAGCGGATTATACGCAGTATTTT. This sequence encodes CASSLGLADYTQYF.

V and J are TRBV19 and TRBJ2-5, with D perhaps TRBD2 (5 bases). The CDR3 length is 12 residues. CDR1 is LNHDA and CDR2 is SQIVND in the germline V gene (reference sequence). Trimming left V 7 bases short and J 0 bases short, with 6 bases between. CDR3 in DNA: TGTGCCAGTAAGGGAGACCAAGAGACCCAGTACTTC. Protein: CASKGDQETQYF.

The rearrangement links TRBV29-1 to TRBJ1-1; a possible D gene is TRBD1 (5 bases). The V gene lost 7 bases and the J gene lost 0 bases, with 12 bases spanning the gap. Per germline, CDR1 SQVTM and CDR2 ANQGSEA. This CDR3 has 13 amino acids. CDR3 amino acids: CSAHKGVNTEAFF. In DNA form, the CDR3 reads TGCAGCGCACATAAAGGGGTGAACACTGAAGCTTTCTTT. Supplemented by reference TRBV29-1 and TRBJ1-1, the full variable domain reads SAVISQKPSRDICQRGTSLTIQCQVDSQVTMMFWYRQQPGQSLTLIATANQGSEATYESGFVIDKFPISRPNLTFSTLTVSNMSPEDSSIYLCSAHKGVNTEAFFGQGTRLTVV.

The chain is built from TRBV27 and TRBJ1-4, with D perhaps matching TRBD1 (6 bases). The germline V gene has CDR1 MNHEY and CDR2 SMNVEV (reference sequence). V was clipped by 0 bases and J by 12 bases, with 11 bases between them. The CDR3 consists of 13 residues. CDR3 sequence (DNA): TGTGCCAGCAGTTTATCCAGGGACAACGAACTGTTTTTT. It encodes CASSLSRDNELFF. The variable domain in full, completed from reference TRBV27 and TRBJ1-4, reads EAQVTQNPRYLITVTGKKLTVTCSQNMNHEYMSWYRQDPGLGLRQIYYSMNVEVTDKGDVPEGYKVSRKEKRNFPLILESPSPNQTSLYFCASSLSRDNELFFGSGTQLSVL.

In this sample, this clone turned up once. This chain links TRBV29-1 with TRBJ2-1; a possible D gene is TRBD2 (7 bases). The germline V and J ends were trimmed by 3 bases and 7 bases, with 19 bases remaining between them. In germline, CDR1 is SQVTM, CDR2 ANQGSEA. The length of the CDR3 is 15 residues. CDR3 in DNA: TGCAGCGTTGAGCGGGGGCAGACTCCCAAAAATGAGCAGTTCTTC. Its translation: CSVERGQTPKNEQFF.

The V call is TRBV30, the J call TRBJ1-6; tentative D call: TRBD1 (6 bases). Deletions cut 4 bases from V and 6 bases from J, with 13 bases between. Germline CDR1 GTSNPN, CDR2 SVGIG (reference sequence). This CDR3 has 14 amino acids. The DNA of the CDR3 is TGTGCCTGGAAACGGGGGGCAGTTAATTCACCCCTCCACTTT. Translating gives CAWKRGAVNSPLHF.

The chain employs TRBV5-8 and TRBJ1-4; D not resolved. The CDR3 extends over 15 amino acids. In germline, CDR1 is SGHTS, CDR2 YDEGEE. The V and J ends lost 0 bases and 8 bases respectively, with 14 bases between them. The CDR3 bases are TGTGCCAGCAGCTTGGAGGAGGAGTCCTCCGAAAAACTGTTTTTT. Translation gives CASSLEEESSEKLFF.

The chain recombines TRBV27 with TRBJ2-7; D call uncertain. This CDR3 region has 13 residues. The germline V and J ends were trimmed by 1 base and 4 bases, with 8 bases remaining between them. Germline V gene lookup returns CDR1 MNHEY and CDR2 SMNVEV (reference sequence). As DNA, the CDR3 is TGTGCCAGCAGTTTATTAGTCTCTTACGAGCAGTACTTC. It yields the protein CASSLLVSYEQYF.

This clone has only a few counts. The chain uses TRBV6-6 and TRBJ2-7; TRBD2 might be the D (5 bases). The CDR3 spans 13 residues. Germline loops: CDR1 MNHNY, CDR2 SVGAGI (reference sequence). Trimming took off 6 bases at V and 4 bases at J, with 13 bases between the two ends. The CDR3 DNA reads as TGTGCCAGCAGGGAGGCGGTCCGGTACGAGCAGTACTTC. Encoded protein: CASREAVRYEQYF.

In DNA form, the CDR3 reads TGTGCCAGCAGCCGGGGTTCTGGAAACACCATATATTTT. As protein: CASSRGSGNTIYF. V and J are TRBV7-9 and TRBJ1-3; no clear D gene. Trimming removed 5 bases at V and 1 base at J, with 6 bases between. This CDR3 spans 13 amino acids. From germline, CDR1 is SEHNR and CDR2 FQNEAQ (reference sequence).